The entry that follows covers one T cell receptor beta chain sequence. This entry is derived from a study of blood T cell repertoires in COVID-19. Study overall: The United States, Italy and Spain were the sources of the acute and convalescent COVID-19 samples.

Source study methods: The assay estimated nucleated cells by amplifying reference gene primers. Sequencing was performed with immunoSEQ multiplex PCR; in TCRdb, only in-frame clones are kept and a portion is missing. From that table come the V and J calls and clone size; the DNA was used to work out D and trimming. Among about 180,000 clones listed, over 75% were seen once. Unmatched junction bases numbered 6, after V lost 3 bases and J lost 1 base. The CDR3 consists of 16 residues. Germline V CDR1 and CDR2: LGHNA, YSLEER. Sequencing used peripheral blood. The chain uses TRBV4-3 and TRBJ1-1; 9 positions match TRBD1. The clonotype originates from a human donor with active or convalescent COVID-19. The donor label of this sample is uncertain. In nucleotides, the CDR3 is TGCGCCAGCAGCCAGAATCCGGGACAGGGGAACACTGAAGCTTTCTTT. It encodes CASSQNPGQGNTEAFF.